This TCR beta chain was identified during a study of cytomegalovirus exposure and HLA in healthy donors. Study at large: Earlier, some 180 million T cells were analyzed, and about 120 million unique TCR beta sequences were found among them.

For this clone: Its antigen is undetermined.

Findings and caveats of the study: Testing in vitro showed three CMV-associated chains specific for CMV antigens. When analyzed later, the rates of TCR association showed variation by HLA locus, with DRB1 the most and HLA-C the fewest.

PCR amplification relied on 60 Vbeta primers (plus 13 Jbeta primers). The assay was immunoSEQ multiplex PCR, and TCRdb's table has in-frame clones only and misses some. The table records around 150,000 clones, 70% to 90% of them present only once. At collection, donors were nominally healthy, but unrecorded immune exposures were probable. The sequence derives from a man between 18 and 29 years old in good health and CMV-seropositive. The sample consisted of PBMCs.

This chain's CDR3 is CASSANSGRTDTQYF. The CDR3, as DNA: TGTGCCAGCAGCGCAAATAGCGGACGCACAGATACGCAGTATTTT. This chain connects TRBV7-3 to TRBJ2-3; TRBD2 might be the D (6 bases). V was shortened by 5 bases and J by 1 base, with 13 bases between the two germline ends. This CDR3 comprises 15 residues. CDR1 and CDR2 from the germline V gene are SGHTA and FQGTGA.